Listed below are T cell receptor beta chains from one sample, sequenced in a study of blood T cells in healthy people across ages. A single record per CDR3 protein comes from TCRdb applying MiXCR to the 5' RACE reads. The top ten hold over 20% of the sample, which has some 920,000 distinct CDR3 sequences, about 53% seen once. Source material: blood. Every receptor here comes from a woman aged 55-70 years in good health. The CDR3 runs from the conserved cysteine through the conserved F or W. D genes are given only for firm matches. Size is stated for part of the rows, as once, few or many counts, or as a class when the clone is expanded.

V gene: TRBV24-1
J gene: TRBJ2-7
D gene: TRBD2
clone size: .
CDR3 protein: CATSAAGGNEQYF
CDR3 DNA: TGTGCCACCAGTGCAGCGGGAGGGAACGAGCAGTACTTC

V gene: TRBV5-6
J gene: TRBJ2-7
D gene: .
clone size: few
CDR3 protein: CASRPSGRLYEQYF
CDR3 DNA: TGTGCCAGCAGGCCAAGCGGACGACTCTACGAGCAGTACTTC

V gene: TRBV15
J gene: TRBJ2-1
D gene: TRBD2
clone size: .
CDR3 protein: CATRPPGLAYNEQFF
CDR3 DNA: TGTGCCACCAGACCCCCGGGACTAGCCTACAATGAGCAGTTCTTC

V gene: TRBV6-1
J gene: TRBJ2-1
D gene: .
clone size: .
CDR3 protein: CASSKRQGRGGREKEEQFF
CDR3 DNA: TGTGCCAGCAGCAAACGACAGGGAAGAGGAGGGCGGGAGAAGGAAGAGCAGTTCTTC

V gene: TRBV3-1
J gene: TRBJ2-7
D gene: .
clone size: .
CDR3 protein: CASSQGVGQGRNEQYF
CDR3 DNA: TGTGCCAGCAGCCAAGGTGTCGGTCAGGGTAGGAACGAGCAGTACTTC

V gene: TRBV29-1
J gene: TRBJ1-4
D gene: .
clone size: .
CDR3 protein: CSVVRLADKKLFF
CDR3 DNA: TGCAGCGTTGTACGGTTGGCAGATAAAAAACTGTTTTTT

V gene: TRBV7-9
J gene: TRBJ2-1
D gene: TRBD2
clone size: few
CDR3 protein: CASSLDAAGAYNEQFF
CDR3 DNA: TGTGCCAGCAGCTTAGACGCGGCGGGGGCCTACAATGAGCAGTTCTTC

V gene: TRBV5-1
J gene: TRBJ2-3
D gene: TRBD2
clone size: few
CDR3 protein: CASSPNSRLAGSTDTQYF
CDR3 DNA: TGCGCCAGCAGCCCTAACTCCCGACTAGCGGGCAGCACAGATACGCAGTATTTT

V gene: TRBV7-2
J gene: TRBJ2-1
D gene: .
clone size: many
CDR3 protein: CASSLKGGPYNEQFF
CDR3 DNA: TGTGCCAGCAGCCTAAAGGGGGGCCCCTACAATGAGCAGTTCTTC

V gene: TRBV7-2
J gene: TRBJ1-2
D gene: .
clone size: .
CDR3 protein: CASSPKGPNYGYTF
CDR3 DNA: TGTGCCAGCAGCCCCAAAGGGCCCAACTATGGCTACACCTTC

V gene: TRBV7-2
J gene: TRBJ2-3
D gene: TRBD2
clone size: few
CDR3 protein: CASSFGLANTDTQYF
CDR3 DNA: TGTGCCAGCAGCTTCGGACTAGCTAACACAGATACGCAGTATTTT

V gene: TRBV4-1
J gene: TRBJ2-1
D gene: TRBD2
clone size: .
CDR3 protein: CASSQEILAGDEQFF
CDR3 DNA: TGCGCCAGCAGCCAGGAAATACTAGCGGGAGATGAGCAGTTCTTC

V gene: TRBV7-9
J gene: TRBJ1-4
D gene: .
clone size: .
CDR3 protein: CASSLDLLGGLSGKLFF
CDR3 DNA: TGTGCCAGCAGCTTAGATTTATTAGGGGGGCTCAGCGGGAAACTGTTTTTT

V gene: TRBV6-2/TRBV6-3
J gene: TRBJ1-6
D gene: .
clone size: .
CDR3 protein: CASSYEGKDNSPLHF
CDR3 DNA: TGTGCCAGCAGTTACGAGGGGAAGGATAATTCACCCCTCCACTTT

V gene: TRBV6-2/TRBV6-3
J gene: TRBJ2-7
D gene: .
clone size: .
CDR3 protein: CASRTSDEQYF
CDR3 DNA: TGTGCCAGCAGGACCTCGGACGAGCAGTACTTC